This record concerns one T cell receptor beta chain sequence. Its antigen is unknown. These data come from a study of Tregs in tolerant kidney transplant recipients. Study-wide results and caveats: This study did not directly address biological reproducibility. Few patients were studied, so findings need validation in larger groups.

Germline V lookup: CDR1 SNHLY, CDR2 FYNNEI. The V end lost 5 bases, the J end lost 2 bases, and 10 bases lay between the germline ends. CDR3 length equals 14 residues. Unstimulated Tregs (CD4+CD25+CD127-) and CD4+CD25- non-Tregs were sorted from PBMCs. The assay was immunoSEQ multiplex PCR, and TCRdb's table has in-frame clones only and misses some. This table holds tens of thousands of clones, roughly nine tenths found once. The origin of this receptor is a human donor in good health. The sequenced sample consisted of Tregs from blood. The genes are TRBV2 and TRBJ1-5; D is uncertain. CDR3 region: CASSQQWGNQPQHF. The CDR3 DNA follows: TGTGCCAGCAGTCAACAGTGGGGCAATCAGCCCCAGCATTTT.